This T cell receptor (beta chain) was identified in a study of beta chain features in type 1 diabetes. Every isolated RNA sample was fully reverse transcribed, so sequencing captured expressed TCRB transcripts. Profiled with immunoSEQ multiplex PCR; TCRdb holds only in-frame clones, not every one. The sample yields around 650,000 clones, 12% seen once. The length of the CDR3 is 13 residues. With V trimmed by 9 bases and J by 6 bases, 10 bases remained unmatched. Germline CDR1 reads MDHEN; CDR2 reads SYDVKM. General observations from the study: Sequencing used cDNA, and cells with high TCR expression could therefore be over-represented. All four CD4+ subsets of Type 1 diabetes patients contained TCRB CDR3s that were moderately but significantly shorter.

With regard to this clone: As yet, its antigen is unknown.

Via CD45RO/CCR7/CD25/CD127/CD95/CD27, cells of the CD4+ naive, central memory, regulatory and stem cell-like memory subsets were sorted. This receptor was identified in a man aged 25-40 years with type 1 diabetes. The chain uses TRBV28 and TRBJ1-2; TRBD1 aligns across 7 bases. Sequenced sample: naive CD4+ T cells from blood. CDR3 nucleotide sequence: TGTGCCAGTACGGACAGGAGAGAGGATGGCTACACCTTC. Residues: CASTDRREDGYTF.